This TCR beta chain was captured in a study of identical twins. Broader study findings: With abundant cord blood beta clonotypes, insertions were fewer; memory repertoires showed no such pattern. Twin pairs' shared out-of-frame alpha sequences were enriched in low generation probability.

TCRdb re-derived calls from the 5' RACE reads in MiXCR, one entry per CDR3 protein. The repertoire includes 540,000 or so distinct CDR3 sequences, about a fifth of them detected once, and approximately 0.52% sits in the top ten. Germline V gene data show CDR1 as DFQATT and CDR2 as SNEGSKA (reference sequence). Trimming left V 3 bases short and J 0 bases short, with 14 bases between. This CDR3 has 15 amino acids. This clonotype was recorded a few times. What it binds is unknown. Another study also made use of these data, one on yellow fever vaccine responses in identical twins.

The chain employs TRBV20-1 and TRBJ2-5; a possible D gene is TRBD2 (5 bases). Sequencing was performed on CD4+ T cells sorted from blood. The receptor's source is a woman younger than 35 in good health. CDR3 sequence reads: CSASRQIAYQETQYF. In DNA, the CDR3 is TGCAGTGCTAGTCGGCAGATAGCGTACCAAGAGACCCAGTACTTC.